This section outlines one TCR beta chain sequence together with its context. The antigen remains undetermined. The data were obtained in a study of blood T cells in healthy people across ages. Overall study results and limits: Shifts in expanded clonotypes may have been confounded by donor CMV status, which was unknown.

A J-beta primer mix and a sample-barcoded 5' primer were used in a second PCR of roughly 7 to 12 cycles. MiXCR, run by TCRdb on the 5' RACE reads, gives a single entry per CDR3 protein. The sample shows approximately 1.5 million distinct CDR3 sequences, 42% of them seen only once. Germline CDR1 and CDR2: MNHEY and SMNVEV (reference sequence). This CDR3 contains 14 residues. The V gene lost 3 bases and the J gene lost 3 bases, with 9 bases spanning the gap. Donor samples were obtained from healthy Caucasian individuals from Russia, aged roughly 6 to 90. The study isolated at least 6 million PBMCs from each sample.

The source material was blood. The clonotype originates from a woman younger than 30 in good health. The rearrangement links TRBV27 to TRBJ1-5; D possibly corresponds to TRBD1 (5 bases). The CDR3 loop reads CASSFLGHNQPQHF. The DNA of the CDR3 is TGTGCCAGCAGTTTTCTGGGGCACAATCAGCCCCAGCATTTT.